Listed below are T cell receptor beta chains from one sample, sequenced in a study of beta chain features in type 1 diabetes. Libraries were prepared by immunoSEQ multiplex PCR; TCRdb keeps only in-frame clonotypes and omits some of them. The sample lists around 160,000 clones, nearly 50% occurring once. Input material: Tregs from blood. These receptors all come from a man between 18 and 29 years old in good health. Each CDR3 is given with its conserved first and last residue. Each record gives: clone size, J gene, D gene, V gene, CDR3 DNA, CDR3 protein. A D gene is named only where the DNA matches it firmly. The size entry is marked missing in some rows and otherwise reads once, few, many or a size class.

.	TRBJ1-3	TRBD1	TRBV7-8	TGTGCCAGCAGCCTAGGGACAGGGCGCCCTGGAAACACCATATATTTT	CASSLGTGRPGNTIYF
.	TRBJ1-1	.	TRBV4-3	TGCGCCAGCAGCCAACTTTCGGGAGGGAGCACTGAAGCTTTCTTT	CASSQLSGGSTEAFF
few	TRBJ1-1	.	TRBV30	TGTGCCTGGAGTGTGGCACTGAACACTGAAGCTTTCTTT	CAWSVALNTEAFF
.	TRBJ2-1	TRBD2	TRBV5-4	TGTGCCAGCAGCTTGGTAGCGGGGGCTAACAATGAGCAGTTCTTC	CASSLVAGANNEQFF
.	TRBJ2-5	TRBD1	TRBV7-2	TGTGCCAGCAGCTTCGACAGGGGGCGGGAGACCCAGTACTTC	CASSFDRGRETQYF
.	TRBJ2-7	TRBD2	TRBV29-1	TGCAGCGTTGAAGGCGGGGGTGGGCAGTACTTC	CSVEGGGGQYF
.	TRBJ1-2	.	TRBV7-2	TGTGCCAGCAGCTCTAACTCAGGGGCCGGCTATGGCTACACCTTC	CASSSNSGAGYGYTF
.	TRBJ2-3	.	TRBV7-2	TGTGCCAGCAGCTTGCGACGGGACTCCATTCTCACAGATACGCAGTATTTT	CASSLRRDSILTDTQYF
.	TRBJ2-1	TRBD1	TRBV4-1	TGCGCCAGCAGCCCTATGATAAGGACAGGGCTAAATGAGCAGTTCTTC	CASSPMIRTGLNEQFF
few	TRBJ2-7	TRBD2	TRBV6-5	TGTGCCAGCAGTTCTGTACGCCTAGCGGCCTACGAGCAGTACTTC	CASSSVRLAAYEQYF
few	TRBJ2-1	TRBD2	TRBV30	TGTGCCTGGAGTGGACTAGCGGACAATGAGCAGTTCTTC	CAWSGLADNEQFF
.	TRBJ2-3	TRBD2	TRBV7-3	TGTGCCAGCAGCTTAAGCGGGAGGGCCGCAGATACGCAGTATTTT	CASSLSGRAADTQYF
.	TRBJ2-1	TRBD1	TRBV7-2	TGTGCCAGCAGACAACGGGGACAGGGGGCGTCTTATGAGCAGTTCTTC	CASRQRGQGASYEQFF
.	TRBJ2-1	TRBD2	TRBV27	TGTGCCAGCAGGCATAATAGCGGGAGCTCCTACAATGAGCAGTTCTTC	CASRHNSGSSYNEQFF
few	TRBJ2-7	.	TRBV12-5	TGTGCTAGTGGTTTGGGACTACCCGGGAGCCCCTCCTACGAGCAGTACTTC	CASGLGLPGSPSYEQYF
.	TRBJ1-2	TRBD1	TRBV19	TGTGCCAGTAGTATTTGGTTCGGGACAGATTATGGCTACACCTTC	CASSIWFGTDYGYTF
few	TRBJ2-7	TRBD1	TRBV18	TGTGCCAGCTCACCACCAAAAGGACAGGGATTGTCCGAGCAGTACTTC	CASSPPKGQGLSEQYF
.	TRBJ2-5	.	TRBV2	TGTGCCAGCAGACGGACAGCCCAAGAGACCCAGTACTTC	CASRRTAQETQYF
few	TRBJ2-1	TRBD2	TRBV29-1	TGCAGCGTTGAATACGGGACTAGCGTCATATTAGAGCAGTTCTTC	CSVEYGTSVILEQFF
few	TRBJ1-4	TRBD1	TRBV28	TGTGCCAGCGGGGGGACAGGGCATGAAAAACTGTTTTTT	CASGGTGHEKLFF
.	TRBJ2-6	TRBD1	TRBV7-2	TGTGCCAGCAGCTCCCCGGATTGGACAGGCGGGAACGTCCTGACTTTC	CASSSPDWTGGNVLTF
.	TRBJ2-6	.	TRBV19	TGTGCCAGTAGCTTCACCCGATTTACGGGGCAGGGGTCGGGGGCCAACGTCCTGACTTTC	CASSFTRFTGQGSGANVLTF
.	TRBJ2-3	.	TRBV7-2	TGTGCCAGCAGCTCTACCCATCTTACGCAGTATTTT	CASSSTHLTQYF
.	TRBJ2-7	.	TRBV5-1	TGCGCCAGCAGCGCCGCGGGGCCTTCCTACGAGCAGTACTTC	CASSAAGPSYEQYF
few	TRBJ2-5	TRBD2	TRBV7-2	TGTGCCAGCAGCCTGGGGCTAGCGGGGGGGCGTGTTCAGTACTTC	CASSLGLAGGRVQYF
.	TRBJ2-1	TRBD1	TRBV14	TGTGCCAGCAGCCAGTTACCGGGACAGGGGAGAAATGAGCAGTTCTTC	CASSQLPGQGRNEQFF
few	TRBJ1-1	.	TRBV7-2	TGTGCCAGCAGCTTGGACCTGGGAGGAGCTTTCTTT	CASSLDLGGAFF
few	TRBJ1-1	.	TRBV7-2	TGTGCCAGCAGCTTAGCGCGGGCGATGAACACTGAAGCTTTCTTT	CASSLARAMNTEAFF
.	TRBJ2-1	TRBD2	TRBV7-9	TGTGCCAGCAGCTTACGATGGGGACTAGCGGCCTCCTACAATGAGCAGTTCTTC	CASSLRWGLAASYNEQFF
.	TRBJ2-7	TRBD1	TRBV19	TGTGCCAGTAGCTTCCGGGACAGGAGCTACGAGCAGTACTTC	CASSFRDRSYEQYF
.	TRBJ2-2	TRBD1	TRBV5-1	TGCGCCAGCAGGACACAGGGGACCGGGGAGCTGTTTTTT	CASRTQGTGELFF
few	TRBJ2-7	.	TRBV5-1	TGCGCCAGCAGCTCGCAGACCTACGAGCAGTACTTC	CASSSQTYEQYF
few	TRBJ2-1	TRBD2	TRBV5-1	TGCGCCAGCAGCTTGAGGGCGGGAGGTTCCAATGAGCAGTTCTTC	CASSLRAGGSNEQFF
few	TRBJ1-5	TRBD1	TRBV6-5	TGTGCCAGCAGAAGACAGGGCTCACATCAGCCCCAGCATTTT	CASRRQGSHQPQHF
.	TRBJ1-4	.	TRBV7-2	TGTGCCAGCAGCTTAGGGCAGAATGAAAAACTGTTTTTT	CASSLGQNEKLFF
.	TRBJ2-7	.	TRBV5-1	TGCGCCAGCAGCCTCACCCCCGGGACACTAAACTACGAGCAGTACTTC	CASSLTPGTLNYEQYF
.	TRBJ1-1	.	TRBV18	TGTGCCAGCTCACCGGGTGCGGACACTGAAGCTTTCTTT	CASSPGADTEAFF
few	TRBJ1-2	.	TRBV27	TGTGCCAGCAGTTCCTACGGACAGAGGCTTAATGGCTACACCTTC	CASSSYGQRLNGYTF
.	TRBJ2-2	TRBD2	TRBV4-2	TGTGCCGGGGGACTAGCGGATAACACCGGGGAGCTGTTTTTT	CAGGLADNTGELFF
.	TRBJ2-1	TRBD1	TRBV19	TGTGCCAGTAGTATCCGGGACAGGGGGTACAATGAGCAGTTCTTC	CASSIRDRGYNEQFF
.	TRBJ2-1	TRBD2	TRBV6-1	TGTGCCAGCAGCTCGGGGGCGGGGGGAAACAATGAGCAGTTCTTC	CASSSGAGGNNEQFF
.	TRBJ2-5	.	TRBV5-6	TGTGCCAGCAGCCACAGGGATTGGGGAGAGACCCAGTACTTC	CASSHRDWGETQYF
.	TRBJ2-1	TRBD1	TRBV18	TGTGCCAGCTCACCGGGACAGTTTAGGGGTAATGAGCAGTTCTTC	CASSPGQFRGNEQFF
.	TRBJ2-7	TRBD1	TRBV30	TGTGCCTGGGGCGGACAGGCGGCCCACGAGCAGTACTTC	CAWGGQAAHEQYF
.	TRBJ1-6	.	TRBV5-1	TGCGCCAGCCGCGCAGGGGTTGATTCACCCCTCCACTTT	CASRAGVDSPLHF
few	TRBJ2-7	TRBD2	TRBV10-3	TGTGCCATCAGTGAAACCAGGGTGAGGGAGGGCCGGAACGAGCAGTACTTC	CAISETRVREGRNEQYF
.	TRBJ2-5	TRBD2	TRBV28	TGTGCCAGCAGTTCACTAGCGGGACTTAGTGGGACCCAGTACTTC	CASSSLAGLSGTQYF
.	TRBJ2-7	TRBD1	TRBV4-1	TGCGCCAGCAGCCCCGACCGGGACAGGCATATGGTCGAGCAGTACTTC	CASSPDRDRHMVEQYF
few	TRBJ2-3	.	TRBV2	TGTGCCAGCAGTGAAGCGTACAGGGTAGGCACAGATACGCAGTATTTT	CASSEAYRVGTDTQYF
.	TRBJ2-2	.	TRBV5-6	TGTGCCAGCAGCTTGGCCCCCGGGGGCACCGGGGAGCTGTTTTTT	CASSLAPGGTGELFF
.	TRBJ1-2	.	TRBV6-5	TGTGCCAGCAGATACGACAGCAACTGGCTGGGCTACACCTTC	CASRYDSNWLGYTF
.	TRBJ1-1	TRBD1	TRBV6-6	TGTGCCACCGGGACAGCGAATAAACTTGAAGCTTTCTTT	CATGTANKLEAFF
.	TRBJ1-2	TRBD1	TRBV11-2	TGTGCCAGCAGCCCGATAACCGGGACAGGGGGCCATGGCTACACCTTC	CASSPITGTGGHGYTF
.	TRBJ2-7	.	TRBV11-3	TGTGCCAGCAGACCCTTTGGATCGGCGGCTGTTTACTCCTACGAGCAGTACTTC	CASRPFGSAAVYSYEQYF
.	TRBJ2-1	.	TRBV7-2	TGTGCCAGCAGCTTTTATTCAGGGTACAATGAGCAGTTCTTC	CASSFYSGYNEQFF